The present T cell receptor (beta chain) was sequenced within a study of cytomegalovirus exposure and HLA in healthy donors. Study information: There were 350 to 400 genotyped donors. Of these, about 86% fell in the genetic ancestry cluster associated with self-reported Caucasian donors. Findings of the study overall: Segments of the TCR beta V type were, in most cases, productive about 90% or about 30% of the time in an earlier analysis.

Trimming took 7 bases from V and 0 from J, leaving 22 bases between them. CDR1 is MNHEY, CDR2 SMNVEV, per germline (reference sequence). CDR3 length: 17 amino acids. PCR employed 60 Vbeta and 13 Jbeta primers. Clones were sequenced by immunoSEQ multiplex PCR, and TCRdb holds only the in-frame ones, with some missing. This table has about 200,000 clones, roughly 84% appearing once. This clone showed up just once. Its antigen is as yet unknown. The origin of this receptor is a man aged 50 to 60 in good health and CMV-seronegative. The sequenced sample was PBMCs. The V and J genes are TRBV27 and TRBJ2-7, with D tentatively TRBD2 (7 bases). The DNA for the CDR3 is TGTGCCAGCACTCTACGGGCGGGGGCTACAATCTCCTACGAGCAGTACTTC. Its protein product is CASTLRAGATISYEQYF.